The source of this T cell receptor (beta chain) is a study of identical twins. This clonotype has at least ten counts. Its antigen is not identified. The CDR3 runs to 15 residues. The germline CDR1 and CDR2 sequences are DFQATT and SNEGSKA (reference sequence). Losses at the gene ends were 1 base for V and 6 bases for J; bases not matched to a gene: 4. General study points: Sequences that were out-of-frame, alpha and twin-shared displayed an excess of low generation probability. For cord blood, abundant beta clonotypes had fewer insertions, unlike memory repertoires, which showed none.

TCRdb fed the 5' RACE reads into MiXCR, producing one record per CDR3 protein. This sample carries about 890,000 distinct CDR3 sequences, approximately 13% of them seen once, and the ten largest clones take 1.5% to 2%. These data were also reused for a study on yellow fever vaccine responses in identical twins.

The sequencing sample was made of PBMCs. This clonotype was sampled from a woman between 18 and 29 years old in good health. The chain couples TRBV20-1 to TRBJ2-2, with 11 bases identical to TRBD2. The CDR3 coding sequence is TGCAGTGCTAGAGTTAGCGGGGGGGCCGCCGGGGAGCTGTTTTTT. It yields the protein CSARVSGGAAGELFF.